This T cell receptor beta chain was sequenced in a study of blood T cell repertoires in COVID-19. Study at large: The samples span acute and convalescent COVID-19 from the United States, Italy and Spain. Nucleic acid was either cDNA or gDNA, and it came from T cells, B-cell-depleted T cells, or PBMCs.

Using immunoSEQ multiplex PCR, the repertoire was profiled, and TCRdb retains in-frame clones only, with some absent. The sample shows about 220,000 clones, 80% to 90% of them seen only once. V was shortened by 6 bases and J by 0 bases, with 12 bases between the two germline ends. Germline V gene data show CDR1 as MNHEY and CDR2 as SMNVEV (reference sequence). This CDR3 region has 15 residues. This chain joins TRBV27 and TRBJ1-5, with TRBD1 as a possible D gene (5 bases). The sequence was obtained from a man aged 50 to 59 with active or convalescent COVID-19. Sample: peripheral blood. Here the CDR3 reads CASRRQPNSNQPQHF. DNA for the CDR3: TGTGCCAGCAGAAGACAGCCAAATAGCAATCAGCCCCAGCATTTT.